This is a list of T cell receptor beta chains from one sample in a study of blood T cell repertoires in COVID-19. TCRdb's copy holds only in-frame clones and misses some; the assay was immunoSEQ multiplex PCR. The table shows fewer than 85,000 clones, with 85% occurring only once. Sequencing was carried out using peripheral blood. These receptors originate from an elderly man with acute or convalescent COVID-19. Each CDR3 is given with its conserved first and last residue. A D gene is named only where the DNA matches it firmly. Not all rows give a size; the values are once, few, many and, for expanded clones, a class.

abundance	v_gene	j_gene	d_gene	CDR3nt	CDR3aa
NA	TRBV28	TRBJ1-2	TRBD1	TGTGCCAGCAGTTTTTTAACAGGGGGTTACTATGGCTACACCTTC	CASSFLTGGYYGYTF
NA	TRBV28	TRBJ2-3	TRBD1	TGTGCCAGTTCCAATGACAGGGGGTTTGATACGCAGTATTTT	CASSNDRGFDTQYF
NA	TRBV30	TRBJ2-5	NA	TGTGCCTGGAGGCAGCGGGAAGAGACCCAGTACTTC	CAWRQREETQYF
NA	TRBV28	TRBJ2-5	NA	TGTGCCAGCAGGGCGGGACAGTTAGAGACCCAGTACTTC	CASRAGQLETQYF
NA	TRBV7-2	TRBJ1-1	NA	TGTGCCAGCAGCTTAGATACAGATTCGGCTTTCTTT	CASSLDTDSAFF
NA	TRBV6-6	TRBJ1-4	TRBD1	TGTGCCAGCAGTTTGTCAGGGGGAGGAGGAAAACTGTTTTTT	CASSLSGGGGKLFF
NA	TRBV2	TRBJ2-3	NA	TGTGCCAGCAGGGACACCCTTGGCACAGATACGCAGTATTTT	CASRDTLGTDTQYF
NA	TRBV5-1	TRBJ1-5	NA	TGCGCCAGCAGCTTGGTAGGGAGCCCTGGACAGCCCCAGCATTTT	CASSLVGSPGQPQHF
NA	TRBV11-2	TRBJ2-5	TRBD1	TGTGCCAGCAAGACAGGGCGATGGGAGGAGACCCAGTACTTC	CASKTGRWEETQYF
NA	TRBV5-1	TRBJ1-2	TRBD1	TGCGCCAGCAGCTTGGGGGACAGGGACTATGGCTACACCTTC	CASSLGDRDYGYTF
NA	TRBV6-4	TRBJ1-2	TRBD1	TGTGCCAGCAGCCCTGGACAGGGCGATGGCTACACCTTC	CASSPGQGDGYTF
NA	TRBV5-1	TRBJ2-5	TRBD1	TGCGCCAGCAGCCTGCCGGGACAGGCTGGAGAGACCCAGTACTTC	CASSLPGQAGETQYF
NA	TRBV3-1/TRBV3-2	TRBJ2-5	TRBD1	TGTGCCAGCAGCCAAGGCCGGGACAGGTGGTCCGAGACCCAGTACTTC	CASSQGRDRWSETQYF
NA	TRBV2	TRBJ1-3	NA	TGTGCCAGCAGTTCAGGGGTCTCATCTGGAAACACCATATATTTT	CASSSGVSSGNTIYF
few	TRBV18	TRBJ1-2	TRBD1	TGTGCCAGCTCACCACTCGGGACAGGAAACCTAGCGGTCTATGGCTACACCTTC	CASSPLGTGNLAVYGYTF
NA	TRBV2	TRBJ2-2	TRBD1	TGTGCCTCACGGACAGGGGCTACCGGGGAGCTGTTTTTT	CASRTGATGELFF
NA	TRBV28	TRBJ1-6	NA	TGTGCCAGCAGCGTTCCGATTTTCCAGGATAATTCACCCCTCCACTTT	CASSVPIFQDNSPLHF
NA	TRBV4-1	TRBJ2-5	NA	TGCGCCAGCAGCCAAGAGTGGACAGTGGAGACCCAGTACTTC	CASSQEWTVETQYF
NA	TRBV6-6	TRBJ1-1	NA	TGTGCCAGCAGTTACGGCCTACAGGGGAACACTGAAGCTTTCTTT	CASSYGLQGNTEAFF
NA	TRBV28	TRBJ2-7	TRBD2	TGTGCCAGCAGCCCAGCGGGGGAGGACGAGCAGTACTTC	CASSPAGEDEQYF
NA	TRBV19	TRBJ1-4	TRBD1	TGTGCCAGTAGAAACACAGGGGCGGCTAATGAAAAACTGTTTTTT	CASRNTGAANEKLFF
NA	TRBV19	TRBJ2-7	NA	TGTGCCAGTAGTATCAGGTGGGAGACAATACCTACGCAGCAGTACTTC	CASSIRWETIPTQQYF
NA	TRBV6-5	TRBJ2-7	TRBD2	TGTGCCAGCAGTAAGGGACTAGCGGGGGGTGAGGAGCAGTACTTC	CASSKGLAGGEEQYF
NA	TRBV6-5	TRBJ2-3	NA	TGTGCCAGCAGTTACTCCCTGGGCAGGGCCACAGATACGCAGTATTTT	CASSYSLGRATDTQYF
once	TRBV6-4	TRBJ2-5	NA	TGTGCCAGCAGTGGGACCTGGGGGCCCCAAGAGACCCAGTACTTC	CASSGTWGPQETQYF
NA	TRBV29-1	TRBJ2-5	NA	TGCAGCTTCTGTCCGAGTCAAGAGACCCAGTACTTC	CSFCPSQETQYF
NA	TRBV10-1	TRBJ1-4	NA	TGCGCCAGCGGGAATAAGGGGGTTAATGAAAAACTGTTTTTT	CASGNKGVNEKLFF
NA	TRBV3-1/TRBV3-2	TRBJ2-1	NA	TGTGCCAGCAGTATCCGGGACACCTTCGATGAGCAGTTCTTC	CASSIRDTFDEQFF
NA	TRBV11-3	TRBJ1-2	NA	TGTGCCAGCACAGGCAGATCGGACTATGGCTACACCTTC	CASTGRSDYGYTF
NA	TRBV19	TRBJ1-3	NA	TGTGCCAGTAGTATACTCCGCCCGGGTATAAACACCATATATTTT	CASSILRPGINTIYF
few	TRBV7-2	TRBJ2-1	TRBD2	TGTGCCAGCAGCCCACCCGGACTAGCGGGATACAATGAGCAGTTCTTC	CASSPPGLAGYNEQFF
NA	TRBV6-5	TRBJ1-6	NA	TGTGCCAGCAGCCCGGGCGGGTCGGGGGGCTCACCCCTCCACTTT	CASSPGGSGGSPLHF
once	TRBV7-2	TRBJ1-2	NA	TGTGCCAGCAGCTTACAGGGTGACTATGGCTACACCTTC	CASSLQGDYGYTF
NA	TRBV7-2	TRBJ2-2	NA	TGTGCCAGCAGCTTAGTTAGGGGGAAAGGGACCGGGGAGCTGTTTTTT	CASSLVRGKGTGELFF
few	TRBV28	TRBJ1-2	TRBD1	TGTGCCAGCAGCCCCCAGGGGGTCTATGGCTACACCTTC	CASSPQGVYGYTF
NA	TRBV10-1	TRBJ1-5	TRBD1	TGCGCCAGCAGTGAGCCGGGACAGGGATGGGTAGGGAATCAGCCCCAGCATTTT	CASSEPGQGWVGNQPQHF
NA	TRBV5-1	TRBJ2-3	TRBD1	TGCGCCAGCAGCTTGAACACAGGGGCCGGTACAGATACGCAGTATTTT	CASSLNTGAGTDTQYF
NA	TRBV6-5	TRBJ2-7	TRBD2	TGTGCCAGCAGACGAGCTAGCGGGAGGACCTACGAGCAGTACTTC	CASRRASGRTYEQYF
NA	TRBV7-2	TRBJ1-3	NA	TGTGCCAGCAGCTTATTAGGAGGGAAAGTAAACACCATATATTTT	CASSLLGGKVNTIYF
NA	TRBV10-2	TRBJ1-1	TRBD1	TGCGCCAGCAGCCCCGGGACAGGGGAACGGGAAGCTTTCTTT	CASSPGTGEREAFF
NA	TRBV7-2	TRBJ1-6	TRBD1	TGTGCCAGCAGCCCCCCCAGGACAGGGCTTTATAATTCACCCCTCCACTTT	CASSPPRTGLYNSPLHF
NA	TRBV28	TRBJ2-7	TRBD1	TGTGCCAGCAGTTTAGCTGCGGGACAGGGGATTTACGAGCAGTACTTC	CASSLAAGQGIYEQYF
NA	TRBV3-1/TRBV3-2	TRBJ2-1	TRBD2	TGTGCCACCTTCGGGGGGGGCCTCCTGAGTGAGCAGTTCTTC	CATFGGGLLSEQFF
NA	TRBV2	TRBJ1-2	TRBD1	TGTGCCAGCGACAGGGGTGGCTATGGCTACACCTTC	CASDRGGYGYTF